These 20 T cell receptor beta chains share one sample of origin, sequenced in a study of blood T cells in healthy people across ages. The authors ran a second PCR of roughly 6 to 11 cycles using a sample-barcoded 5' primer and a J-beta primer mix. TCRdb independently ran MiXCR on the 5' RACE reads; one entry per CDR3 protein. Among approximately 900,000 distinct CDR3 sequences listed, about 48% were seen once. Sequenced sample: blood. The receptors originated from a man between 25 and 39 years old in good health.

The V gene is TRBV29-1, the J gene TRBJ1-2; perhaps TRBD1 as D (5 bases). The V end was cut by 4 bases, the J end by 4 bases, with 10 bases between. Germline V lookup: CDR1 SQVTM, CDR2 ANQGSEA. The CDR3 totals 12 residues. Here the CDR3 reads CSVALTVYGYTF. In DNA, the CDR3 is TGCAGCGTTGCCCTGACAGTCTATGGCTACACCTTC.

The chain links TRBV5-1 to TRBJ2-3; D is possibly TRBD2 (6 bases). Germline CDR1 SGHRS, CDR2 YFSETQ. Trimming removed 4 bases from V and 5 bases from J, with 11 bases in between. The CDR3 is 13 amino acids. In nucleotides, the CDR3 is TGCGCCAGCAGCGTAGTAGCGGAAGATACGCAGTATTTT. Translated, it gives CASSVVAEDTQYF.

The V gene is TRBV3-1, the J gene TRBJ2-7; D not certain. Trimming removed 1 base from V and 7 bases from J, with 8 bases in between. This CDR3 contains 12 residues. Per the germline V gene, CDR1 is LGHDT and CDR2 is YNNKEL (reference sequence). The CDR3 protein is CASSQVGLEQYF. The CDR3 region has the DNA TGTGCCAGCAGCCAAGTCGGATTAGAGCAGTACTTC.

The CDR3, as DNA: TGTGCCATCAGTGAAGAGTTGAGGGACATTCAGTACTTC. Its protein product is CAISEELRDIQYF. The V and J genes are TRBV10-3 and TRBJ2-4, with D maybe TRBD2 (5 bases). Trimming cost V 3 bases and J 8 bases, with 11 bases left between them. Germline V CDR1 and CDR2: ENHRY, SYGVKD. CDR3 length: 13 amino acids.

This clonotype appeared once. The chain has TRBV3-1 and TRBJ1-2; a weak D match, TRBD1 (5 bases). Trimming took off 2 bases at V and 0 bases at J, with 13 bases between the two ends. There are 16 residues in the CDR3. The V gene's germline CDR1 is LGHDT and CDR2 YNNKEL (reference sequence). The CDR3 region is CASSQSSGVSNYGYTF. The CDR3 region has the DNA TGTGCCAGCAGCCAATCATCGGGGGTCTCTAACTATGGCTACACCTTC.

V usage is TRBV5-1 and J usage is TRBJ2-3, with unresolved D. Germline V gene sequence: CDR1 SGHRS, CDR2 YFSETQ. The CDR3 consists of 15 residues. Trimming left V 4 bases short and J 1 base short, with 13 bases between. The CDR3 loop is CASSPGRAGTDTQYF. CDR3 DNA: TGCGCCAGCAGCCCCGGCCGGGCAGGCACAGATACGCAGTATTTT.

V usage is TRBV13 and J usage is TRBJ1-2; tentative D call: TRBD1 (6 bases). V was pared by 2 bases and J by 5 bases, with 12 bases between. Germline V lookup: CDR1 PRHDT, CDR2 FYEKMQ (reference sequence). The CDR3 extends over 14 amino acids. CDR3 DNA sequence: TGTGCCAGCAGCTTAAAGACAGGATTGTATGGCTACACCTTC. Protein: CASSLKTGLYGYTF. The whole variable domain, remainder taken from reference TRBV13 and TRBJ1-2, is AAGVIQSPRHLIKEKRETATLKCYPIPRHDTVYWYQQGPGQDPQFLISFYEKMQSDKGSIPDRFSAQQFSDYHSELNMSSLELGDSALYFCASSLKTGLYGYTFGSGTRLTVV.

The chain couples TRBV6-1 to TRBJ2-1, with D hard to call. V was pared by 2 bases and J by 7 bases, with 9 bases between. Germline-derived CDR1 and CDR2 are MNHNS and SASEGT. The CDR3 has 13 amino acids. CDR3 in amino acids: CASSEMGTNEQFF. In DNA form, the CDR3 reads TGTGCCAGCAGTGAAATGGGAACGAATGAGCAGTTCTTC.

The gene calls are TRBV20-1 and TRBJ2-7; maybe TRBD1 (6 bases). CDR1 is DFQATT, CDR2 SNEGSKA, per germline (reference sequence). V lost 5 bases to trimming and J lost 0 bases, with 14 bases between them. CDR3 length: 14 amino acids. The DNA of the CDR3 is TGCAGTGCTGACAGGAGGCAGCGCTCCTACGAGCAGTACTTC. It is translated as CSADRRQRSYEQYF.

This clonotype was picked up a small number of times. V usage is TRBV4-3 and J usage is TRBJ2-7, with 8 bases aligning to TRBD1. The length of the CDR3 is 15 residues. Germline trimming cut 2 bases from V and 3 bases from J; bases unmatched to any gene: 6. CDR1 is LGHNA and CDR2 is YSLEER in the germline V gene. For the CDR3, the DNA is TGCGCCAGCAGCCAATTCCAGGGGGCCGGCTACGAGCAGTACTTC. The encoded protein is CASSQFQGAGYEQYF.

This clonotype was observed at least ten times. V is TRBV28 and J is TRBJ1-2, with TRBD1 as a possible D gene (6 bases). V lost 5 bases to trimming and J lost 8 bases, with 12 bases between them. The CDR3 consists of 12 residues. Germline CDR1 MDHEN, CDR2 SYDVKM. In DNA form, the CDR3 reads TGTGCCAGCAGTCCTACAGGGATCGGCTACACCTTC. It codes for CASSPTGIGYTF.

The genes are TRBV20-1 and TRBJ2-7; no reliable D call. The CDR3 contains 14 residues. CDR1 and CDR2 from the germline V gene are DFQATT and SNEGSKA (reference sequence). V gave up 0 bases and J gave up 2 bases, with 11 bases separating them. The CDR3 coding sequence is TGCAGTGCTAGAGATCTGCACGGAGCCTACGAGCAGTACTTC. This translates into CSARDLHGAYEQYF.

This clonotype has more than one count but fewer than ten. The rearrangement links TRBV4-1 to TRBJ2-1, with unresolved D. This CDR3 spans 14 amino acids. V dropped 5 bases and J dropped 5 bases, with 13 bases sitting between them. Germline assignment: CDR1 MGHRA and CDR2 YSYEKL. The CDR3: CASSGIEGNNEQFF. CDR3 DNA: TGCGCCAGCAGCGGTATTGAAGGGAACAATGAGCAGTTCTTC.

This clonotype was recorded a few times. This chain joins TRBV2 and TRBJ2-5, with 10 bases that match TRBD1. The DNA end favors TRBJ2-7, so the J call may be wrong. The CDR3 contains 12 residues. Germline CDR1 is SNHLY and CDR2 is FYNNEI. CDR3 DNA: TGTGCCAGCATAGGGACAGGGGACGAGCAGTACTTC. Translated, it gives CASIGTGDEQYF.

This chain connects TRBV24-1 to TRBJ2-3; 8 bases line up with TRBD1. Germline loops: CDR1 KGHDR, CDR2 SFDVKD. CDR3 length equals 15 residues. The V segment lost 6 bases and the J segment 2 bases; nucleotides outside the gene matches: 6. CDR3 nucleotide sequence: TGTGCCACCAGTAAAAGGGACAGGTTCACAGATACGCAGTATTTT. This encodes CATSKRDRFTDTQYF.

The chain has TRBV12-3 or TRBV12-4 and TRBJ2-1; no reliable D call. V gave up 5 bases and J gave up 10 bases, with 18 bases separating them. The CDR3 has 14 residues. CDR3 DNA sequence: TGTGCCAGCAGTCCTCTGGATTACCAGAAGGAGCAGTTCTTC. Translation: CASSPLDYQKEQFF.

The chain uses TRBV29-1 and TRBJ2-1; 9 bases match TRBD1. With 4 bases clipped from V and 2 bases from J, the junction kept 6 bases outside the gene matches. This CDR3 contains 15 residues. CDR1 and CDR2 from the germline V gene are SQVTM and ANQGSEA. CDR3 bases: TGCAGCGTTGCACGGACAGGGGCAACCTACAATGAGCAGTTCTTC. Protein product: CSVARTGATYNEQFF.

This clonotype appeared many times. The DNA of the CDR3 is TGTGCCAGCAGCTTACTCAACGAGCAGTACTTC. Translating it yields CASSLLNEQYF. The rearrangement links TRBV7-2 to TRBJ2-7; D not resolved. Trimming left V 2 bases short and J 5 bases short, with 4 bases between. The CDR3 is made up of 11 amino acids. CDR1 SGHTA and CDR2 FQGNSA come from the germline V gene.

This chain connects TRBV20-1 to TRBJ2-1, with 8 bases matching TRBD1. The length of the CDR3 is 14 residues. CDR1 and CDR2 (germline): DFQATT, SNEGSKA (reference sequence). Trimming cost V 1 base and J 9 bases; bases outside gene matches: 8. This CDR3 is CSARASGQGSEQFF. As DNA, the CDR3 is TGCAGTGCTAGAGCGTCAGGACAGGGTAGTGAGCAGTTCTTC.

This CDR3 is CASSVIGDHEQYF. The CDR3 coding sequence is TGTGCCAGCAGCGTAATAGGCGACCACGAGCAGTACTTC. The genes are TRBV7-2 and TRBJ2-7; D unclear. The germline gives CDR1 SGHTA, CDR2 FQGNSA. V lost 5 bases and J lost 5, with 13 bases in between. This CDR3 is 13 amino acids long. The full variable domain, completed using reference TRBV7-2 and TRBJ2-7, is GAGVSQSPSNKVTEKGKDVELRCDPISGHTALYWYRQSLGQGLEFLIYFQGNSAPDKSGLPSDRFSAERTGGSVSTLTIQRTQQEDSAVYLCASSVIGDHEQYFGPGTRLTVT.